This TCR beta chain was retrieved from a study of blood T cell repertoires in COVID-19 (dated by TCRdb to 2019 to 2021). Regarding the complete study: The collaborator samples originated in the United States, Italy and Spain and spanned the acute and convalescent phases of COVID-19. The prospective study material was composed of cDNA or gDNA derived from T cells, B-cell-depleted T cells, or PBMCs. The dataset comprised deeply sampled blood TCRbeta repertoires from subjects exposed to, actively infected with, or recovered from COVID-19. A freely available public database, intended as a resource for researchers studying the immune response to SARS-CoV-2, is where the repertoires were released. Samples came from the ongoing ImmuneRACE study (first 160 participants) plus 1,254 subjects from 6 global collaborators. The sample metadata nearly always contained a de-identified subject ID, COVID-19 status, age in years and sex. Where available, HLA class I and class II types were taken from metadata supplied by the sample provider and were not determined by assay-based typing. General conclusions and limits of the study: How much clinical and demographic metadata was included differed by source and by participant, and the metadata was provided uncurated.

Trimming costs V 2 bases and J 5 bases, and their ends lie 16 bases apart. The CDR3 measures 17 amino acids from cysteine to phenylalanine. The retained sequence is limited to the CDR3, 51 bases, with the frame set at the first base. CDR1 SGHAT and CDR2 FQNNGV are derived from the germline V gene. TCRbeta CDR3 regions were amplified from genomic DNA using the immunoSEQ Assay, a bias-controlled multiplex PCR. Per the original workflow: Nucleated cell counts per sample were estimated from amplification of reference gene primers within the assay. To quantify the absolute abundance of each unique TCRbeta CDR3 rearrangement, sequence reads were collapsed and filtered. For each sample, productive Simpson clonality was calculated as the square root of Simpson's diversity index across productive rearrangements. Not all clones reach the TCRdb copy of this immuneACCESS table, which keeps in-frame sequences only. Checked studies attribute under half of the gap to unresolved V genes and leave the rest unexplained. For V, J and clone size, that table is used; D and trimming come from the DNA. This sample holds about 200,000 clones; about 93% were observed only once. The ten largest clones take up around 0.85% of the sample.

At one collaborating source in Seattle, patients were enrolled during active infection and were followed longitudinally through the course of disease. Each collaborating institution followed its own protocols to collect whole blood in K2EDTA tubes. For TCRbeta analysis, collaborators shipped samples as frozen whole blood, isolated PBMCs, or DNA extracted from either of those sample types. To note about this clone: Its antigen has not been determined. No much larger clone is present one base from it, and per-base qualities are unavailable.

The material sequenced was peripheral blood. This receptor was identified in a man aged 55 to 70 with COVID-19, enrolled during active disease. The sequence is built from TRBV11-2 and TRBJ1-6; matching of 6 bases hints at TRBD1 as the D gene. The sequenced DNA is TGTGCCAGCAGCTTAAGGGGATCGGGACATAATAATTCACCCCTCCACTTT. Translated, it gives CASSLRGSGHNNSPLHF.